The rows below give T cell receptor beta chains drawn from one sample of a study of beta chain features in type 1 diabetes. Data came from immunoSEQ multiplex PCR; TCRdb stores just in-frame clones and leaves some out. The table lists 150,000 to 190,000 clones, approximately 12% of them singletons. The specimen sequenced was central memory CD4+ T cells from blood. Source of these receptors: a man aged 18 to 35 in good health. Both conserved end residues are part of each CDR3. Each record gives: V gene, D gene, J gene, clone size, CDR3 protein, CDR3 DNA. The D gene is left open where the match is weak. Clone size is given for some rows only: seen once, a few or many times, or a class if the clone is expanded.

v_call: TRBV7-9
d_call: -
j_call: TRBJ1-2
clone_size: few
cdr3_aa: CASSTTAVIGGNYGYTF
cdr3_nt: TGTGCCAGCAGCACAACAGCTGTGATAGGGGGGAACTATGGCTACACCTTC

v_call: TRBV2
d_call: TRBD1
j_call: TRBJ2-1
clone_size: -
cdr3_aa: CASSKDRGPYNEQFF
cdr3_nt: TGTGCCAGCAGCAAAGACAGGGGCCCTTACAATGAGCAGTTCTTC

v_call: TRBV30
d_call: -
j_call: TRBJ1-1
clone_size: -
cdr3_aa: CAWSVERNTEAFF
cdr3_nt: TGTGCCTGGAGTGTCGAACGTAACACTGAAGCTTTCTTT

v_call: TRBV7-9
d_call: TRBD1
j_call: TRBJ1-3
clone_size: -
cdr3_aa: CASSFQGGPSSGNTIYF
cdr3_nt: TGTGCCAGCAGCTTCCAGGGGGGGCCTAGCTCTGGAAACACCATATATTTT

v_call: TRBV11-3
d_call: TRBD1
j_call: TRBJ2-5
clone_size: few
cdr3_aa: CASSWTGAETQYF
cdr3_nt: TGTGCCAGCAGCTGGACAGGGGCGGAGACCCAGTACTTC

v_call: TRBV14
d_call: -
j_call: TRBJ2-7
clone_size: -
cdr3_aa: CASSQPGISSYEQYF
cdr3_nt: TGTGCCAGCAGCCAGCCTGGAATCAGCTCCTACGAGCAGTACTTC

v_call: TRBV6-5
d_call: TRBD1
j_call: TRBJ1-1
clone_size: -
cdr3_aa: CASSYENRGRTEAFF
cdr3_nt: TGTGCCAGCAGTTACGAGAACAGGGGAAGGACTGAAGCTTTCTTT

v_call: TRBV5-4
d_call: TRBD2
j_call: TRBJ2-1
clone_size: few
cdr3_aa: CASSFPSGTSYNEQFF
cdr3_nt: TGTGCCAGCAGCTTTCCTAGCGGGACCTCCTACAATGAGCAGTTCTTC

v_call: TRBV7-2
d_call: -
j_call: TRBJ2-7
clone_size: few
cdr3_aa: CASSLVGQSYEQYF
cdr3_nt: TGTGCCAGCAGCTTAGTAGGCCAGTCATACGAGCAGTACTTC

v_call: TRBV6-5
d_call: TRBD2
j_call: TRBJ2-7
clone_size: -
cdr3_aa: CASSYGGSAYEQYF
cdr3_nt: TGTGCCAGCAGTTACGGCGGGAGCGCCTACGAGCAGTACTTC

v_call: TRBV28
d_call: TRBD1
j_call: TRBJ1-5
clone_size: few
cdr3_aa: CASSRTGGGNQPQHF
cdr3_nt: TGTGCCAGCAGTCGGACAGGGGGAGGCAATCAGCCCCAGCATTTT

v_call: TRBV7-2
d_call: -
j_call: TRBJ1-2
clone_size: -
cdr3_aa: CASSPDSYGYTF
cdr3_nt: TGTGCCAGCAGCCCGGACAGCTATGGCTACACCTTC

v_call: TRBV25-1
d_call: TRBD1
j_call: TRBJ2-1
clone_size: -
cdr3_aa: CASSDRHRDSSYNEQFF
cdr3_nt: TGTGCCAGCAGTGATCGCCACCGGGACAGCTCCTACAATGAGCAGTTCTTC

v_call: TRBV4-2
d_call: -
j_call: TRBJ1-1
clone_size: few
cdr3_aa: CASSQVISVMNTEAFF
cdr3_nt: TGTGCCAGCAGCCAAGTGATCTCAGTGATGAACACTGAAGCTTTCTTT

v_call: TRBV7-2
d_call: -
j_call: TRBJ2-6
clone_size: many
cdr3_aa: CASSAGRSGANVLTF
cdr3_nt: TGTGCCAGCTCCGCAGGGAGATCTGGGGCCAACGTCCTGACTTTC

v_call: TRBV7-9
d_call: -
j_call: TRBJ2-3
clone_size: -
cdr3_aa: CASSISGGTDTQYF
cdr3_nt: TGTGCCAGCAGCATATCAGGGGGCACAGATACGCAGTATTTT

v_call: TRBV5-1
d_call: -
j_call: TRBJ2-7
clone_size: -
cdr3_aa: CASSLGHLGSYEQYF
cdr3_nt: TGCGCCAGCAGCTTAGGACACCTTGGCTCCTACGAGCAGTACTTC

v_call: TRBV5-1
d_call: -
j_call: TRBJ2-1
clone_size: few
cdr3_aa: CASSFAGTDLEQFF
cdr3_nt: TGCGCCAGCAGCTTCGCCGGGACGGATTTAGAGCAGTTCTTC

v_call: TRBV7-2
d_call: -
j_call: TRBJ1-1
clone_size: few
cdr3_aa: CASSLAWVDEAFF
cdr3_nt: TGTGCCAGCAGCTTAGCCTGGGTGGATGAAGCTTTCTTT

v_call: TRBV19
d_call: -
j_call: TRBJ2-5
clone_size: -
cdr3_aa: CASSSRAPQETQYF
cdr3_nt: TGTGCCAGTAGTTCCCGGGCACCACAAGAGACCCAGTACTTC

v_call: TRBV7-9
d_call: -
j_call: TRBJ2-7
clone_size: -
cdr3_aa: CASRPSSGAPAGQYF
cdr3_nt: TGTGCCAGCAGGCCCAGTTCCGGGGCCCCAGCCGGGCAGTACTTC

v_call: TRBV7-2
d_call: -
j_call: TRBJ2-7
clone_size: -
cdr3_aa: CASSLSREQYF
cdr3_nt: TGTGCCAGCAGCTTATCACGGGAGCAGTACTTC

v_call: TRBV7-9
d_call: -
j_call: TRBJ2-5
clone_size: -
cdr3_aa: CASSTWSAQSAVQYF
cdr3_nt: TGTGCCAGCAGCACTTGGTCCGCGCAGTCCGCCGTCCAGTACTTC

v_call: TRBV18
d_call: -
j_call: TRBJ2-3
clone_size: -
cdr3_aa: CASSRGAADTQYF
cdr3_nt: TGTGCCAGCTCAAGGGGAGCCGCAGATACGCAGTATTTT

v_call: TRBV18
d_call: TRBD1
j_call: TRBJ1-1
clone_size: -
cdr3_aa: CASSRDRRDTEAFF
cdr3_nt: TGTGCCAGCTCAAGGGACAGGAGGGACACTGAAGCTTTCTTT

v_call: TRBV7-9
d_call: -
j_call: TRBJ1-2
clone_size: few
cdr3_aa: CASSLRGHGYTF
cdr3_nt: TGTGCCAGCAGCTTGAGAGGACACGGCTACACCTTC

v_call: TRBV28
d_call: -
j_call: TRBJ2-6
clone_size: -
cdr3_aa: CASLQVAGANVLTF
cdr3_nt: TGTGCCAGCCTTCAAGTGGCAGGGGCCAACGTCCTGACTTTC

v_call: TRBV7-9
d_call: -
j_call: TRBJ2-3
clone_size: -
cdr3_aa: CASSLRSGEPGDTQYF
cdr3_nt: TGTGCCAGCAGCTTAAGGTCGGGGGAACCCGGAGATACGCAGTATTTT

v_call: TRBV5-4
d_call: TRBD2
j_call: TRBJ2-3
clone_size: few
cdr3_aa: CASSLAGSSTDTQYF
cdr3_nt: TGTGCCAGCAGCTTAGCGGGGTCTAGCACAGATACGCAGTATTTT

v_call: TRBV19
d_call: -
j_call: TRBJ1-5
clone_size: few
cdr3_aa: CASTRDSSYQPQHF
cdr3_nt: TGTGCCAGTACTCGTGACAGCTCGTATCAGCCCCAGCATTTT

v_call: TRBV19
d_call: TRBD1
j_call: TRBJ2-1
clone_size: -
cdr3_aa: CASSLDRVSHNEQFF
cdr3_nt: TGTGCCAGTAGTTTGGACAGGGTCTCCCACAATGAGCAGTTCTTC

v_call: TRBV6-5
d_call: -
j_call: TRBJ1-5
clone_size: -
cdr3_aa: CASSYSGSNQPQHF
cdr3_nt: TGTGCCAGCAGTTACTCTGGCAGCAATCAGCCCCAGCATTTT

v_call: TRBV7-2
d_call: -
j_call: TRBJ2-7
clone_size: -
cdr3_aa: CASSLTQGSYEQYF
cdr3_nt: TGTGCCAGCAGCTTAACGCAGGGCTCCTACGAGCAGTACTTC